This T cell receptor (beta chain) was captured by sequencing in a study of blood T cell repertoires in COVID-19. On the study more broadly: The samples span acute and convalescent COVID-19 from the United States, Italy and Spain. T cells, B-cell-depleted T cells, or PBMCs supplied cDNA or gDNA.

V lost 0 bases, J lost 5 bases, and 8 bases stayed unmatched. Germline V gene data show CDR1 as LGHNA and CDR2 as YSLEER. The CDR3 extends over 18 amino acids. The authors' processing: Scientists estimated how many nucleated cells there were by amplifying reference gene primers. Method: immunoSEQ multiplex PCR; TCRdb's copy keeps in-frame clones and lacks some. V and J calls and clone size come straight from that table; D and trimming were deduced from the DNA. Seen here are 170,000 or so clones, roughly 86% observed once, and the top ten hold approximately 7%. What was sequenced was peripheral blood. The TCR was taken from a man aged 50-60 years with active or convalescent COVID-19. This sequence joins TRBV4-3 and TRBJ2-7, with TRBD2 matching 15 bases. The CDR3 loop reads CASSQEGLAGGITHEQYF. The CDR3 nucleotides are TGCGCCAGCAGCCAAGAGGGACTAGCGGGGGGAATTACCCACGAGCAGTACTTC.